This T cell receptor beta chain was observed in a study of T cells in Graves' hyperthyroidism and ophthalmopathy. V was clipped by 2 bases and J by 0 bases, with 13 bases between them. The CDR3 consists of 16 residues. The germline gives CDR1 MNHNY, CDR2 SVGAGI (reference sequence). RNA transcripts were the template for amplifying TCR beta CDR3 regions. RT-PCR in the first round (using the HTBI primer set) targeted the TCR CDR3. TCRdb fed the multiplex PCR reads into MiXCR, producing one record per CDR3 protein. The table records around 720,000 distinct CDR3 sequences, over 35% of them present only once. As to this clonotype: No conserved phenylalanine or tryptophan is present at the end of the CDR3, so a read error is the likely explanation.

The chain employs TRBV6-6 and TRBJ2-5; D is unresolved. Sequencing input: blood. The receptor's source is a middle-aged woman with Graves' hyperthyroidism. CDR3 loop: CASSYGIPQNQETQYL. In nucleotides, the CDR3 is TGTGCCAGCAGTTACGGAATACCCCAAAACCAAGAGACCCAGTACCTC.